Following are 7 T cell receptor beta chains from one sample sequenced in a study of blood T cell repertoires in COVID-19. Only in-frame clones appear in the TCRdb table, and some are missing; sequencing was by immunoSEQ multiplex PCR. The data show about 140,000 clones, around 80% seen once. The sample consisted of PBMCs or T cells enriched from blood (not recorded which). The origin of the receptors is a woman aged 18-29 years who had been exposed to COVID-19.

The sample holds one count of this clone. The genes are TRBV4-3 and TRBJ2-3; 9 nucleotides line up with TRBD1. J gave up 2 bases and V 2 bases, and 11 bases lay outside the gene matches. The CDR3 contains 18 residues. Germline values: CDR1 LGHNA, CDR2 YSLEER. The CDR3 DNA follows: TGCGCCAGCAGCCAATCGAGGCTCACAGGGGGCACCACAGATACGCAGTATTTT. This translates into CASSQSRLTGGTTDTQYF.

The chain is built from TRBV9 and TRBJ2-3; 16 bases match TRBD2. Germline CDR1 SGDLS, CDR2 YYNGEE. J lost 3 bases, V lost 2 bases, and 6 bases had no gene match. The length of the CDR3 is 18 residues. CDR3 residues: CASSVGTSGRALTDTQYF. The CDR3 bases are TGTGCCAGCAGCGTGGGGACTAGCGGGAGGGCCTTGACAGATACGCAGTATTTT.

V gene TRBV6-5 combines with J gene TRBJ1-1; D is undetermined. The CDR3 length is 13 residues. V gave up 4 bases and J gave up 7 bases, with 13 bases separating them. Germline assignment: CDR1 MNHEY and CDR2 SVGAGI. The CDR3 sequence: CASSSMIQVEAFF. For the CDR3, the DNA is TGTGCCAGCAGTTCAATGATCCAGGTTGAAGCTTTCTTT.

This clone was seen only once. The gene calls are TRBV7-9 and TRBJ1-2; possibly TRBD1 for D (6 bases). CDR1 and CDR2 (germline): SEHNR, FQNEAQ (reference sequence). The CDR3 has 14 residues. V was trimmed by 1 base and J by 6 bases, leaving 12 bases between them. CDR3 region: CASSLGQAVDGYTF. The CDR3 region has the DNA TGTGCCAGCAGCTTAGGACAGGCGGTGGATGGCTACACCTTC.

This rearrangement joins TRBV19 to TRBJ1-1; TRBD1 matches at 8 bases. This CDR3 has 15 residues. V dropped 7 bases and J dropped 6; count of bases not matched to a gene: 13. In germline, CDR1 is LNHDA, CDR2 SQIVND (reference sequence). The CDR3 protein is CASKTGAAPGSEAFF. CDR3 DNA sequence: TGTGCCAGTAAGACAGGGGCCGCGCCGGGGTCTGAAGCTTTCTTT. The full variable domain, in which reference TRBV19 and TRBJ1-1 provide the parts outside the CDR3, is DGGITQSPKYLFRKEGQNVTLSCEQNLNHDAMYWYRQDPGQGLRLIYYSQIVNDFQKGDIAEGYSVSREKKESFPLTVTSAQKNPTAFYLCASKTGAAPGSEAFFGQGTRLTVV.

The V gene is TRBV5-1, the J gene TRBJ1-4; a weak D match, TRBD1 (6 bases). CDR1 SGHRS and CDR2 YFSETQ come from the germline V gene. This CDR3 is built from 14 residues. Trimming took 3 bases from V and 6 from J, leaving 12 bases between them. The chain's CDR3 is CASSSQGWDEKLFF. The CDR3 region has the DNA TGCGCCAGCAGCTCCCAGGGGTGGGATGAAAAACTGTTTTTT.

The CDR3 DNA follows: TGTGCCAGCAGCTTCAGCGGCAACACCGGGGAGCTGTTTTTT. It encodes CASSFSGNTGELFF. This chain connects TRBV7-9 to TRBJ2-2; D is perhaps TRBD2 (5 bases). Trimming removed 3 bases from V and 2 bases from J, with 7 bases in between. CDR3 length equals 14 residues. CDR1 is SEHNR and CDR2 is FQNEAQ in the germline V gene (reference sequence).